This is a list of T cell receptor beta chains from one sample in a study of control samples from healthy donors and cancer patients. Profiled with immunoSEQ multiplex PCR; TCRdb holds only in-frame clones, not every one. The table shows over 150,000 clones, with around 87% occurring only once. Sequencing input: blood. Receptors originate from a woman aged 45 to 65 in good health. The CDR3 runs from the conserved cysteine through the conserved F or W. The order of the fields is CDR3 DNA, CDR3 protein, J gene, D gene, clone size, V gene. The D gene is left open where the match is weak. Clone size is not always given. Where it is, it says once, few, many or a class for expanded clones.

TGCGCCAGCAGCTCGAGGGAACTAGCGGGGGGGCCTAGCACAGATACGCAGTATTTT | CASSSRELAGGPSTDTQYF | TRBJ2-3 | TRBD2 | . | TRBV5-1
TGTGCCTGGAAGAGGGGTGTTAGCGGGGGCCTTAATGAGCAGTTCTTC | CAWKRGVSGGLNEQFF | TRBJ2-1 | TRBD2 | . | TRBV30
TGCGCCACCAGGGGCGGAATCTCTGGAAACACCATATATTTT | CATRGGISGNTIYF | TRBJ1-3 | . | . | TRBV10-1
TGTGCCAGCAGTACAACAGGGGCGGTAGGCACTGAAGCTTTCTTT | CASSTTGAVGTEAFF | TRBJ1-1 | TRBD1 | . | TRBV7-9
TGCGCCAGCAGCCAACTGACTAGCGGGACAGATACGCAGTATTTT | CASSQLTSGTDTQYF | TRBJ2-3 | TRBD2 | . | TRBV4-1
TGTGCCAGCAATCGCCAGGGGGTTTCTGGCTACACCTTC | CASNRQGVSGYTF | TRBJ1-2 | TRBD1 | few | TRBV6-5
TGCGCCAGCAGCTTGTACGGCGGCCAAGAGACCCAGTACTTC | CASSLYGGQETQYF | TRBJ2-5 | . | . | TRBV5-1
TGTGCCAGCAGCTTAGAATGGGGCAGATATTCACCCCTCCACTTT | CASSLEWGRYSPLHF | TRBJ1-6 | . | . | TRBV7-2
TGTGCCAGCAGCGCCACTAGCGGCTACAGCACAGATACGCAGTATTTT | CASSATSGYSTDTQYF | TRBJ2-3 | TRBD2 | . | TRBV9
TGTGCCAGCAGTGAAGCGAGGGACAGAACCTACGAGCAGTACTTC | CASSEARDRTYEQYF | TRBJ2-7 | TRBD1 | once | TRBV6-1
TGCGCCAGCAGCCAACAAACCGGGACTACGTACAATGAGCAGTTCTTC | CASSQQTGTTYNEQFF | TRBJ2-1 | TRBD2 | . | TRBV4-3
TGTGCCAGCGGACAGGGGGCTTTAAATTCACCCCTCCACTTT | CASGQGALNSPLHF | TRBJ1-6 | TRBD1 | . | TRBV27
TGCGCCAGCAGCCAAGATCCGCCGGGTACATCGCGTCGGAATTCACCCCTCCACTTT | CASSQDPPGTSRRNSPLHF | TRBJ1-6 | . | . | TRBV4-1
TGTGCCAGCAGCCATGACAGCTCCCGAGCTAAGGCCATATATTTT | CASSHDSSRAKAIYF | TRBJ1-3 | . | . | TRBV7-8
TGTGCCTGGAGTAAGACTCAGGGAGTAAGAAACACCATATATTTT | CAWSKTQGVRNTIYF | TRBJ1-3 | . | . | TRBV30
TGTGCCAGCAGCTTGACGACAGTCGACAATCAGCCCCAGCATTTT | CASSLTTVDNQPQHF | TRBJ1-5 | . | . | TRBV7-8
TGTGCCAGCAGCTTAGCCGGGGGAGGTCAGGGGGCGGCTGAAGCTTTCTTT | CASSLAGGGQGAAEAFF | TRBJ1-1 | TRBD1 | . | TRBV7-6
TGTGCCAGCAGCCAGGGGCGGGGCACTGAAGCTTTCTTT | CASSQGRGTEAFF | TRBJ1-1 | . | . | TRBV7-2
TGTGCCAGCAGCCAGGGGGCAGGTTCTCAGCCCCAGCATTTT | CASSQGAGSQPQHF | TRBJ1-5 | TRBD1 | once | TRBV27